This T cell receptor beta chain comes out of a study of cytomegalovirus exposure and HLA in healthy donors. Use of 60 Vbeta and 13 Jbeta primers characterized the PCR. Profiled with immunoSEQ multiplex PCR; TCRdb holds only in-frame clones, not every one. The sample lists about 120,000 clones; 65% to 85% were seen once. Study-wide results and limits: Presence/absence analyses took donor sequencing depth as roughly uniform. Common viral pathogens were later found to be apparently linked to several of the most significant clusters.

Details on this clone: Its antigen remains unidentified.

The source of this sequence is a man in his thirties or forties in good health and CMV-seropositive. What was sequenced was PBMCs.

CDR3 sequence reads: CASSFFLLRDRVSEQYF. The CDR3 DNA follows: TGTGCCAGCAGCTTTTTTTTGCTGCGGGACAGGGTTTCCGAGCAGTACTTC. The genes are TRBV5-8 and TRBJ2-7; 9 bases line up with TRBD1. The CDR3 runs to 17 residues. Per the germline V gene, CDR1 is SGHTS and CDR2 is YDEGEE. The J segment lost 6 bases and the V segment lost 2 bases, leaving 15 bases of the junction unmatched.